A single sample is the source of the 3 T cell receptor beta chains below, sequenced in a study of graft-versus-host responses after intestinal transplantation (TCRdb year 2021). The antigens of these receptors remain unknown. The method behind the library was the immunoSEQ multiplex PCR assay. TCRdb limited this immuneACCESS table to in-frame rearrangements with V and J called. A share of clones is missing; checked studies link under half to unresolved V genes, and the rest is unexplained. Recorded for this sample are 75,000 to 100,000 clones; approximately 90% of them occurred a single time. The biggest ten clones account for roughly 0.15% of the sample. The time point label for this specimen denotes: cells obtained before transplantation from donor or recipient. The sample consisted of unstimulated CD4+ T cells sorted from spleen or lymph node cells, taken before intestinal transplant. These receptors came from a human donor who received an intestinal transplant.

This rearrangement joins TRBV6-1 to TRBJ2-3; 12 nucleotides agree with TRBD2. This CDR3 has 15 residues. With 7 bases clipped from V and 2 bases from J, the junction kept 4 bases outside the gene matches. Germline V CDR1 and CDR2: MNHNS, SASEGT. CDR3 in DNA: TGTGCCAGCACTACTAGCGGGGGGTACACAGATACGCAGTATTTT. It specifies CASTTSGGYTDTQYF.

The rearrangement uses TRBV30 and TRBJ1-2, with 11 positions matching TRBD1. From germline, CDR1 is GTSNPN and CDR2 SVGIG (reference sequence). The CDR3 runs 12 residues. The CDR3 protein is CARDRGSPGYTF. For the CDR3, the DNA is TGTGCTCGGGACAGGGGGTCTCCTGGCTACACCTTC.

The CDR3 spells CASSEVGLAGIYEQYF. DNA of the CDR3: TGTGCCAGCAGTGAAGTGGGACTAGCGGGGATCTACGAGCAGTACTTC. The rearrangement links TRBV6-1 to TRBJ2-5, with 13 nucleotides matching TRBD2. TRBJ2-7 matches the DNA end more closely, so the J call is doubtful. The length of the CDR3 is 16 residues. Germline CDR1 reads MNHNS; CDR2 reads SASEGT.